This T cell receptor beta chain was captured in a study of CD8+ T cells in alopecia areata. Study-wide findings and caveats: Higher clonality was seen in lesional scalp than in normal scalp, especially in alopecia totalis/universalis. Many expanded lesional clones persisted during tofacitinib (in both scalp and blood). Shared TCR sequences were less clear between patients than in mice, possibly partly from HLA diversity.

V was clipped by 7 bases and J by 0 bases, with 9 bases between them. CDR1 and CDR2 (germline): GTSNPN, SVGIG (reference sequence). This CDR3 is built from 12 residues. Concerning this clone: The antigen is undetermined.

Following extraction, RNA underwent reverse transcription to cDNA, which served as the sequencing template. Only in-frame clones appear in the TCRdb table, and some are missing; sequencing was by immunoSEQ multiplex PCR. Of some 180,000 clones listed, roughly 53% are singletons. Treatment described: oral pan-JAK inhibitor, 5-10 mg twice daily. The specimen was CD8+ T cells sorted from blood, collected at week 24, from a patient treated with tofacitinib. The chain employs TRBV30 and TRBJ1-1, with D possibly being TRBD1 (5 bases). This receptor was obtained from a human donor with alopecia areata. CDR3 bases: TGTGCCTACTCGGGGGTGAACACTGAAGCTTTCTTT. This sequence encodes CAYSGVNTEAFF. The full variable domain, completed using reference TRBV30 and TRBJ1-1, is SQTIHQWPATLVQPVGSPLSLECTVEGTSNPNLYWYRQAAGRGLQLLFYSVGIGQISSEVPQNLSASRPQDRQFILSSKKLLLSDSGFYLCAYSGVNTEAFFGQGTRLTVV.